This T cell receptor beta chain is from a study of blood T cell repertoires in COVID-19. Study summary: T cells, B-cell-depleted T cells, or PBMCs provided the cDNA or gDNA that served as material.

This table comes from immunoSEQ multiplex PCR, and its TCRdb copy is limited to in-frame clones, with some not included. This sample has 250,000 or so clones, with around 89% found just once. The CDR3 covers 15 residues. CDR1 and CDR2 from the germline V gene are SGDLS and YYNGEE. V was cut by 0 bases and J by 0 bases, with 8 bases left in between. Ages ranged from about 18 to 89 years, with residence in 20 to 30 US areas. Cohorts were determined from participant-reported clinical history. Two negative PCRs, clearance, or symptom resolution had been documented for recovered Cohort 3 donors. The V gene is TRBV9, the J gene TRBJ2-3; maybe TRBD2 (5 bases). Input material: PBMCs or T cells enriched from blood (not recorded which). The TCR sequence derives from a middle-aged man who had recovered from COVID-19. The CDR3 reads CASSVARTSTDTQYF. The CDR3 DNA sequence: TGTGCCAGCAGCGTAGCCAGGACTAGCACAGATACGCAGTATTTT.